These 30 T cell receptor beta chains came from one sample sequenced in a study of blood T cell repertoires in COVID-19. Produced via immunoSEQ multiplex PCR; TCRdb's table is partial and in-frame only. The data show about 160,000 clones, about 80% seen once. Material for sequencing was peripheral blood. These receptors all come from a man between 65 and 85 years old with acute or convalescent COVID-19.

The chain links TRBV28 to TRBJ2-4; 7 positions match TRBD1. J lost 8 bases, V lost 2 bases, and 6 bases had no gene match. The CDR3 consists of 14 residues. The germline gives CDR1 MDHEN, CDR2 SYDVKM. The CDR3 sequence is CASSLRSQGYIQYF. CDR3 in DNA: TGTGCCAGCAGTTTAAGATCACAGGGGTACATTCAGTACTTC. Supplemented by reference TRBV28 and TRBJ2-4, the full variable domain reads DVKVTQSSRYLVKRTGEKVFLECVQDMDHENMFWYRQDPGLGLRLIYFSYDVKMKEKGDIPEGYSVSREKKERFSLILESASTNQTSMYLCASSLRSQGYIQYFGAGTRLSVL.

The chain combines TRBV2 with TRBJ2-7; TRBD1 matches 9 bases. V lost 7 bases, J lost 5 bases, and 12 bases stayed unmatched. The CDR3 covers 15 residues. Germline CDR1 reads SNHLY; CDR2 reads FYNNEI. The CDR3 here is CASKPEQGATNEQYF. CDR3 in DNA: TGTGCCAGCAAACCGGAACAGGGGGCTACCAACGAGCAGTACTTC.

V usage is TRBV6-5 and J usage is TRBJ2-5; D might be TRBD1 (6 bases). The CDR3 has 15 residues. Deletions cut 2 bases from V and 4 bases from J, with 14 bases between. Germline assignment: CDR1 MNHEY and CDR2 SVGAGI. CDR3: CASSYVQGPGETQYF. As DNA, the CDR3 is TGTGCCAGCAGTTACGTGCAGGGGCCTGGAGAGACCCAGTACTTC.

This chain joins TRBV6-6 and TRBJ2-5; D gene unclear. V gave up 4 bases and J gave up 2 bases, with 11 bases separating them. This CDR3 region has 14 residues. The V gene's germline CDR1 is MNHNY and CDR2 SVGAGI (reference sequence). The CDR3 coding sequence is TGTGCCAGCAGTTCCCCCAGCAGGCAAGAGACCCAGTACTTC. Encoded protein: CASSSPSRQETQYF.

The chain uses TRBV5-1 and TRBJ2-3; the match to TRBD2 covers 12 bases. V shed 5 bases, J shed 2 bases, and the junction held 3 bases outside the gene matches. The length of the CDR3 is 15 residues. Per the germline V gene, CDR1 is SGHRS and CDR2 is YFSETQ. The CDR3 spells CASSLAGGHTDTQYF. The CDR3 bases are TGCGCCAGCAGTCTAGCGGGAGGGCACACAGATACGCAGTATTTT.

The chain carries TRBV7-9 and TRBJ2-3; D possibly corresponds to TRBD2 (5 bases). Germline assignment: CDR1 SEHNR and CDR2 FQNEAQ (reference sequence). The ends were cut back, 5 bases at V and 0 bases at J, with 9 bases in the middle. The CDR3 runs 14 residues. The CDR3 nucleotides are TGTGCCAGCAGCCCCGGACTGAGCACAGATACGCAGTATTTT. It specifies CASSPGLSTDTQYF.

This sequence joins TRBV28 and TRBJ1-4, with 7 nucleotides matching TRBD1. The V gene end was trimmed by 2 bases and the J gene end by 8 bases; junction bases not matched to a gene: 8. The germline V gene has CDR1 MDHEN and CDR2 SYDVKM. This CDR3 is built from 15 residues. The CDR3 spells CASSLSRGVQEKLFF. Here the CDR3 DNA reads TGTGCCAGCAGTTTAAGCAGGGGGGTTCAGGAAAAACTGTTTTTT.

The gene calls are TRBV18 and TRBJ1-1, with TRBD1 matching 10 bases. Trimming removed 0 bases from V and 6 bases from J; junction bases left unmatched: 4. The germline V gene has CDR1 KGHSH and CDR2 LQKENI. The CDR3 sequence is 15 residues long. CDR3 protein: CASSPPTGGLAEAFF. In DNA, the CDR3 is TGTGCCAGCTCACCACCGACAGGGGGCTTAGCTGAAGCTTTCTTT.

The rearrangement joins TRBV19 to TRBJ1-1; 8 bases are a match to TRBD1. The germline CDR1 and CDR2 sequences are LNHDA and SQIVND (reference sequence). V trimming: 3 bases; J trimming: 8 bases; junction bases outside the gene matches: 11. The CDR3 totals 15 residues. The CDR3 protein is CASSIGVGQATEAFF. The CDR3 DNA reads as TGTGCCAGTAGTATCGGTGTGGGACAGGCTACCGAAGCTTTCTTT.

This clone has a single count. This chain connects TRBV5-1 to TRBJ2-3, with D perhaps matching TRBD2 (6 bases). Germline V gene lookup returns CDR1 SGHRS and CDR2 YFSETQ. V shed 0 bases and J shed 2 bases, with 10 bases lying between them. The CDR3 has 15 residues. Here the CDR3 reads CASSLDQRATDTQYF. The CDR3 nucleotides are TGCGCCAGCAGCTTGGACCAGCGGGCCACAGATACGCAGTATTTT.

The chain is built from TRBV28 and TRBJ1-6; D call uncertain. The CDR3 runs to 16 residues. Trimming pared 4 bases from V and 0 bases from J, leaving 10 bases between. Germline V gene sequence: CDR1 MDHEN, CDR2 SYDVKM. The CDR3 here is CASSSLRNSYNSPLHF. The CDR3 DNA follows: TGTGCCAGCAGTTCACTCAGGAACTCCTATAATTCACCCCTCCACTTT.

J is TRBJ2-2 and V is TRBV6-5; D uncertain. V gave up 0 bases and J gave up 0 bases, with 5 bases separating them. There are 15 residues in the CDR3. Germline CDR1 MNHEY, CDR2 SVGAGI. CDR3: CASSYSPANTGELFF. In DNA form, the CDR3 reads TGTGCCAGCAGTTACTCGCCAGCGAACACCGGGGAGCTGTTTTTT.

This chain connects TRBV11-3 to TRBJ2-5; a weak D match, TRBD2 (5 bases). The CDR3 contains 15 residues. From germline, CDR1 is SGHNT and CDR2 YENEEA. Trimming took 0 bases from V and 1 from J, leaving 9 bases between them. CDR3 sequence (DNA): TGTGCCAGCAGCTTAGATGGAGGCAGCCAAGAGACCCAGTACTTC. The encoded protein is CASSLDGGSQETQYF.

The chain has TRBV28 and TRBJ1-1; D gene ambiguous. V gave up 5 bases and J gave up 0 bases, with 10 bases separating them. The CDR3 is made up of 14 amino acids. The V gene's germline CDR1 is MDHEN and CDR2 SYDVKM. The CDR3 DNA reads as TGTGCCAGCAGTCAGATGACACTGAACACTGAAGCTTTCTTT. It translates to CASSQMTLNTEAFF.

The J gene is TRBJ1-4, the V gene TRBV7-9, with 7 positions matching TRBD1. The CDR3 length is 15 residues. V was clipped by 8 bases and J by 8 bases; unmatched bases: 14. Germline assignment: CDR1 SEHNR and CDR2 FQNEAQ (reference sequence). CDR3: CASVGGRGRTEKLFF. In nucleotides, the CDR3 is TGTGCCAGCGTAGGGGGCAGGGGACGGACCGAAAAACTGTTTTTT.

This chain joins TRBV6-2 or TRBV6-3 and TRBJ2-5; 8 bases match TRBD2. The V gene end was trimmed by 7 bases and the J gene end by 1 base; junction bases not matched to a gene: 11. This CDR3 comprises 16 residues. Germline V lookup: CDR1 MNHEY, CDR2 SVGEGT. This CDR3 is CASTPISGRVQETQYF. The CDR3 bases are TGTGCCAGCACCCCTATATCCGGGAGGGTCCAAGAGACCCAGTACTTC.

The chain joins TRBV3-1 (or the pseudogene TRBV3-2) to TRBJ2-1; the D gene is possibly TRBD1 (5 bases). The CDR3 contains 14 residues. The V gene lost 4 bases and the J gene lost 2 bases, with 9 bases spanning the gap. The V gene's germline CDR1 is LGHDT and CDR2 YNNKEL (reference sequence). CDR3 in DNA: TGTGCCAGCAGCCGGGGCACTACCTACAATGAGCAGTTCTTC. It codes for CASSRGTTYNEQFF.

V and J are TRBV4-1 and TRBJ2-3, with 10 bases matching TRBD2. The CDR3 has 17 amino acids. CDR1 and CDR2 (germline): MGHRA, YSYEKL. Germline trimming cut 0 bases from V and 3 bases from J; bases unmatched to any gene: 6. CDR3 loop: CASSQDPLAGLTDTQYF. For the CDR3, the DNA is TGCGCCAGCAGCCAAGATCCACTAGCGGGGCTGACAGATACGCAGTATTTT.

The chain joins TRBV9 to TRBJ2-3; D gene unclear. Germline assignment: CDR1 SGDLS and CDR2 YYNGEE. With 0 bases removed from V and 2 bases from J, the gap between germline ends came to 10 bases. This CDR3 is 15 amino acids long. DNA of the CDR3: TGTGCCAGCAGCGTAGCGTTGCAGAACACAGATACGCAGTATTTT. This encodes CASSVALQNTDTQYF. The variable domain in full, with the rest retrieved from reference TRBV9 and TRBJ2-3, is DSGVTQTPKHLITATGQRVTLRCSPRSGDLSVYWYQQSLDQGLQFLIQYYNGEERAKGNILERFSAQQFPDLHSELNLSSLELGDSALYFCASSVALQNTDTQYFGPGTRLTVL.

V and J are TRBV28 and TRBJ2-2; 8 nucleotides match TRBD2. The CDR3 runs 18 residues. The ends lost 3 bases at V and 3 bases at J; junction bases unmatched: 12. The germline CDR1 and CDR2 sequences are MDHEN and SYDVKM. CDR3 nucleotides: TGTGCCAGCAGTTTTCCGCCCCCCAGCGGGGGAGACACCGGGGAGCTGTTTTTT. Translating it yields CASSFPPPSGGDTGELFF.

The V call is TRBV7-3, the J call TRBJ2-3; 8 positions agree with TRBD2. V lost 4 bases and J lost 2; bases outside the gene matches: 5. Germline-derived CDR1 and CDR2 are SGHTA and FQGTGA. CDR3 length: 15 residues. The CDR3: CASSSAGVITDTQYF. CDR3 DNA: TGTGCCAGCAGCTCAGCGGGAGTAATCACAGATACGCAGTATTTT.

The chain has TRBV12-1 and TRBJ2-6; TRBD2, the table's D call, lacks a check against the DNA. TRBV12-1 is an annotated pseudogene. The CDR3 consists of 17 residues. CDR3 DNA: TGTGCCAGCAGCCTCCCCTCAAGAGAGTCTGGGGCCAACGTCCTGACTTTC. Translated: CASSLPSRESGANVLTF.

The chain couples TRBV21-1 to TRBJ1-4; the DNA was not compared with TRBD1, the D call given in the table. TRBV21-1 constitutes a pseudogene. The CDR3 loop spans 16 amino acids. CDR3 nucleotide sequence: TGTGCCAGCAGCAGCCCGGATGGACAGCGTCCGGGGAAACTGTTTTTT. This encodes CASSSPDGQRPGKLFF.

This clone appeared a single time. A junction boundary mismatches the germline segment, possibly from a read error. The chain has TRBV11-3 and TRBJ2-2, with TRBD1 matching over 9 bases. CDR1 is SGHNT, CDR2 YENEEA, per germline. The CDR3 has 15 amino acids. In DNA, the CDR3 is TGTGCCAACAGCCTAGGGACAGGGTTTGCCGGGGAGCTGTTTTTT. This sequence encodes CANSLGTGFAGELFF.

The chain carries TRBV4-2 and TRBJ1-4, with TRBD1 matching over 10 bases. The CDR3 runs to 17 residues. The germline gives CDR1 LGHNA, CDR2 YNFKEQ. Losses at the gene ends were 3 bases for V and 6 bases for J; bases not matched to a gene: 10. This CDR3 is CASSQPRSGTGDEKLFF. The CDR3 DNA reads as TGTGCCAGCAGCCAGCCCCGCTCCGGGACAGGGGATGAAAAACTGTTTTTT.

The genes are TRBV13 and TRBJ1-2; D is unresolved. V was clipped by 2 bases and J by 8 bases, with 9 bases between them. This CDR3 spans 12 amino acids. Germline assignment: CDR1 PRHDT and CDR2 FYEKMQ (reference sequence). The CDR3 DNA is TGTGCCAGCAGCTTACGATCGGGAGGCTACACCTTC. Translating gives CASSLRSGGYTF.

The V call is TRBV11-2, the J call TRBJ1-2; no definite D call. V lost 6 bases and J lost 0, with 8 bases in between. CDR1 is SGHAT, CDR2 FQNNGV, per germline. The CDR3 extends over 13 amino acids. Written as DNA, the CDR3 is TGTGCCAGCAGTCCAACAGCTAACTATGGCTACACCTTC. It codes for CASSPTANYGYTF.

This clone was picked up one time. This chain uses TRBV25-1 with TRBJ2-1; TRBD2 matches 10 bases. The CDR3 is 15 residues long. Germline CDR1 MGHDK, CDR2 SYGVNS. Trimming removed 4 bases from V and 2 bases from J; junction bases left unmatched: 2. The CDR3 DNA follows: TGTGCCAGCAGTGCTACTAGCGGGGCCTACAATGAGCAGTTCTTC. It translates to CASSATSGAYNEQFF.

The genes are TRBV6-5 and TRBJ1-4; 11 nucleotides line up with TRBD1. CDR3 size: 14 residues. Germline V gives CDR1 MNHEY, CDR2 SVGAGI. J was trimmed by 7 bases and V by 6 bases; bases with no gene match: 4. This chain's CDR3 is CASRDRGRGEKLFF. Written as DNA, the CDR3 is TGTGCCAGCAGGGACAGGGGGCGGGGTGAAAAACTGTTTTTT.

V and J are TRBV28 and TRBJ1-6; D is unresolved. The CDR3 contains 15 residues. Germline CDR1 and CDR2: MDHEN and SYDVKM. V lost 11 bases, J lost 5 bases, and 19 bases lay in between. This chain's CDR3 is CASQPGRGHNSPLHF. In DNA form, the CDR3 reads TGTGCCTCACAACCTGGGCGGGGTCATAATTCACCCCTCCACTTT.